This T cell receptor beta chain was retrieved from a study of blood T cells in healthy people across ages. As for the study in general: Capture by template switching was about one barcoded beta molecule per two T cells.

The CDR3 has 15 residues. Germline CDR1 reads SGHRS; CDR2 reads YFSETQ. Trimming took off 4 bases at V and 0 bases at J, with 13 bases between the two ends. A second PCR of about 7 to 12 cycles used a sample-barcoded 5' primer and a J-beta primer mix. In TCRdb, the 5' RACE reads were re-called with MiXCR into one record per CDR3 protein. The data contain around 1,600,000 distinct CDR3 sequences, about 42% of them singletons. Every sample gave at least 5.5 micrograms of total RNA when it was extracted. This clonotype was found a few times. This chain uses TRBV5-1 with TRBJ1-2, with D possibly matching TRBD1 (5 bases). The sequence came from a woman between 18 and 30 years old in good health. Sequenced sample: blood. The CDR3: CASSPARDPNYGYTF. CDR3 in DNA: TGCGCCAGCAGCCCCGCCAGGGATCCTAACTATGGCTACACCTTC.